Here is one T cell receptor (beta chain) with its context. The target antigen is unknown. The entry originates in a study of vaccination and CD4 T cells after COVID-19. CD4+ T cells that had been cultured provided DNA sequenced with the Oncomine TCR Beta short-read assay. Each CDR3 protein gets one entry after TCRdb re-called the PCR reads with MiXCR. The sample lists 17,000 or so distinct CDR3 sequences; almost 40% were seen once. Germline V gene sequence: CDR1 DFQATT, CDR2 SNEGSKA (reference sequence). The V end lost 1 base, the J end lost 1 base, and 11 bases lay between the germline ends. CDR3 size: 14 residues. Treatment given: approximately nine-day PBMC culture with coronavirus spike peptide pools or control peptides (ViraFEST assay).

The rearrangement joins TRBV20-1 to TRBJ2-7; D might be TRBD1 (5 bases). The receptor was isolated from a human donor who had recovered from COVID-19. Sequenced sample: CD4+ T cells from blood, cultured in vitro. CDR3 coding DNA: TGCAGTGCTAGAGCATACAGGCGGTCCTACGAGCAGTACTTC. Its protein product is CSARAYRRSYEQYF.